Presented here are 15 T cell receptor beta chains from one specimen sequenced in a study of OX40 agonist ivuxolimab in advanced cancers. Using immunoSEQ multiplex PCR, the repertoire was profiled, and TCRdb retains in-frame clones only, with some absent. The sample holds 25,000 to 30,000 clones, roughly 83% seen once. Sequenced material: CD4+ or CD8+ T cells sorted from blood, taken in a trial of the OX40 agonist ivuxolimab. All receptors come from an adult with an advanced solid tumor such as melanoma, head and neck, liver or kidney cancer.

This chain joins TRBV13 and TRBJ2-1; possible D gene TRBD2, 6 bases. The CDR3 is 15 amino acids. Between the trimmed V and J ends, which lost 4 bases and 0 bases, there was a span of 10 bases. Germline CDR1 and CDR2: PRHDT and FYEKMQ (reference sequence). As DNA, the CDR3 is TGTGCCAGCAGCTCACTTAGCGGCTCCTACAATGAGCAGTTCTTC. Translated, it gives CASSSLSGSYNEQFF.

The V gene is TRBV2, the J gene TRBJ2-3, with TRBD2 matching over 12 bases. This CDR3 comprises 16 residues. The J segment lost 6 bases and the V segment lost 6 bases, leaving 10 bases of the junction unmatched. CDR1 and CDR2 from the germline V gene are SNHLY and FYNNEI. CDR3 amino acids: CASRRTSGEGVDTQYF. The CDR3 DNA is TGTGCCAGCAGACGGACTAGCGGGGAAGGGGTGGATACGCAGTATTTT.

The V call is TRBV2, the J call TRBJ2-5; D is unclear. Germline CDR1 reads SNHLY; CDR2 reads FYNNEI. V was pared by 4 bases and J by 1 base, with 7 bases between. This CDR3 comprises 13 residues. The CDR3 nucleotides are TGTGCCAGCAGTGGCGGCATCCAAGAGACCCAGTACTTC. As protein: CASSGGIQETQYF.

The chain has TRBV28 and TRBJ2-1; 7 bases fit TRBD2. With V trimmed by 7 bases and J by 0 bases, 9 bases remained unmatched. The CDR3 length is 16 residues. Germline CDR1 MDHEN, CDR2 SYDVKM. CDR3 protein: CASNPAGHRSYNEQFF. CDR3 nucleotide sequence: TGTGCCAGCAACCCAGCGGGGCACCGCTCCTACAATGAGCAGTTCTTC.

The genes are TRBV4-3 and TRBJ2-4; D is perhaps TRBD2 (6 bases). Between the trimmed V and J ends, which lost 5 bases and 6 bases, there was a span of 17 bases. CDR3 length: 15 residues. Germline V gene data show CDR1 as LGHNA and CDR2 as YSLEER. CDR3 sequence: CASSGISGNTNIQYF. CDR3 DNA sequence: TGCGCCAGCAGCGGGATTAGCGGTAACACAAACATTCAGTACTTC.

The V and J genes are TRBV7-9 and TRBJ1-1, with D perhaps TRBD1 (5 bases). The germline V gene encodes CDR1 SEHNR and CDR2 FQNEAQ (reference sequence). The CDR3 is 15 residues long. V was clipped by 1 base and J by 6 bases, with 15 bases between them. The CDR3 DNA reads TGTGCCAGCAGCTTAGAAAGGGGCTCGGGCGCTGAAGCTTTCTTT. The encoded protein is CASSLERGSGAEAFF. The variable domain in full, completed from reference TRBV7-9 and TRBJ1-1, reads DTGVSQNPRHKITKRGQNVTFRCDPISEHNRLYWYRQTLGQGPEFLTYFQNEAQLEKSRLLSDRFSAERPKGSFSTLEIQRTEQGDSAMYLCASSLERGSGAEAFFGQGTRLTVV.

V gene TRBV6-1 combines with J gene TRBJ1-1; no clear D. CDR1 and CDR2 (germline): MNHNS, SASEGT. V was cut by 1 base and J by 6 bases, with 3 bases left in between. The CDR3 loop spans 11 amino acids. The CDR3 is CASSEVPEAFF. CDR3 sequence (DNA): TGTGCCAGCAGTGAAGTCCCTGAAGCTTTCTTT.

This chain joins TRBV6-1 and TRBJ2-7; no reliable D call. This CDR3 contains 13 residues. The V and J ends lost 4 bases and 3 bases respectively, with 10 bases between them. Germline CDR1 is MNHNS and CDR2 is SASEGT. The CDR3 loop is CASSGLAFYEQYF. In DNA form, the CDR3 reads TGTGCCAGCAGTGGTCTGGCATTCTACGAGCAGTACTTC.

V is TRBV2 and J is TRBJ1-1; 8 bases line up with TRBD1. The CDR3 consists of 14 residues. V was pared by 8 bases and J by 3 bases, with 8 bases of the junction left unmatched. The germline gives CDR1 SNHLY, CDR2 FYNNEI. CDR3 amino acids: CASWRLQGDTEAFF. The CDR3 DNA is TGTGCCAGCTGGAGGTTACAGGGGGACACTGAAGCTTTCTTT.

J is TRBJ2-7 and V is TRBV2; tentative D call: TRBD2 (5 bases). In germline, CDR1 is SNHLY, CDR2 FYNNEI. This CDR3 has 14 amino acids. Trimming pared 6 bases from V and 4 bases from J, leaving 16 bases between. CDR3 residues: CASSAGKGAYEQYF. CDR3 bases: TGTGCCAGCAGCGCCGGGAAAGGCGCGTACGAGCAGTACTTC.

The rearrangement links TRBV4-3 to TRBJ2-3, with 10 bases matching TRBD2. After removal of 0 bases from V and 4 bases from J, the junction contained 4 bases not matched to a gene. Germline CDR1 and CDR2: LGHNA and YSLEER. This CDR3 is built from 16 residues. DNA for the CDR3: TGCGCCAGCAGCCAAGAGGCTAGCGGGAGCCCAGATACGCAGTATTTT. This encodes CASSQEASGSPDTQYF.

By sample fraction, this clone is medium-sized. The rearrangement links TRBV7-9 to TRBJ2-7, with 8 bases aligning to TRBD2. Germline V gene lookup returns CDR1 SEHNR and CDR2 FQNEAQ (reference sequence). The CDR3 covers 14 residues. Trimming cost V 4 bases and J 5 bases; bases outside gene matches: 7. The CDR3 protein is CASSSPGGGHEQYF. The DNA of the CDR3 is TGTGCCAGCAGCTCCCCGGGAGGGGGTCACGAGCAGTACTTC.

The chain carries TRBV4-1 and TRBJ1-5; possible D gene TRBD1, 5 bases. The length of the CDR3 is 11 residues. V was cut by 4 bases and J by 9 bases, with 7 bases left in between. Germline CDR1 is MGHRA and CDR2 is YSYEKL. CDR3 sequence reads: CASSRGTPQHF. CDR3 DNA sequence: TGCGCCAGCAGCCGAGGGACGCCCCAGCATTTT.

The genes are TRBV28 and TRBJ2-1; D is uncertain. Germline V lookup: CDR1 MDHEN, CDR2 SYDVKM. The CDR3 is 15 amino acids. V shed 2 bases and J shed 0 bases, with 8 bases lying between them. CDR3 coding DNA: TGTGCCAGCAGTTTAATCTTGAGCTCCTACAATGAGCAGTTCTTC. Translation gives CASSLILSSYNEQFF.

V and J are TRBV6-5 and TRBJ1-2; no definite D call. Trimming removed 5 bases at V and 3 bases at J, with 13 bases between. The CDR3 loop spans 14 amino acids. CDR1 is MNHEY, CDR2 SVGAGI, per germline. The CDR3 DNA is TGTGCCAGCAGTCAGACGGGAGCGCACTATGGCTACACCTTC. This translates into CASSQTGAHYGYTF.